This TCR beta chain was found in a study of T-cell reconstitution after alpha-beta-depleted transplantation in children. In its sample, this clonotype was seen many times. What it binds is not known. General observations from the study: In some patients, recipient T cells and intrathymic progenitors surviving conditioning explained high day-60 diversity. T-cell counts and diversity at one year following transplant were attributed mainly to newly produced T cells. Reportedly, roughly two months post-transplant, alpha-beta T cells arose from several hundred expanded graft clones.

Library preparation (for TCRbeta) was performed with unique molecular identifiers. Via MiXCR, TCRdb re-called the PCR reads, giving one row per CDR3 protein. The sample lists approximately 290,000 distinct CDR3 sequences; under 14% were seen once. The source was peripheral blood, collected 180 days after TCRalphabeta/CD19-depleted stem cell transplant. This sequence was found in a male patient between 2 and 15 years old who had a stem cell transplant for chronic granulomatous disease, so the T cells may come from the graft donor.

The CDR3 region is CASSLEALVNSYEQYF. The DNA of the CDR3 is TGCGCCAGCAGCTTGGAGGCTCTAGTGAACTCCTACGAGCAGTACTTC. The V and J genes are TRBV5-1 and TRBJ2-7; D is uncertain. The V and J ends lost 0 bases and 0 bases respectively, with 13 bases between them. The germline V gene has CDR1 SGHRS and CDR2 YFSETQ. CDR3 size: 16 residues.